The 6 T cell receptor beta chains below come from one sample, sequenced in a study of blood T cell repertoires in COVID-19. The repertoire was sequenced with immunoSEQ multiplex PCR; TCRdb's copy has only in-frame clones and lacks some. The sample contains 150,000 to 200,000 clones, over 75% of which appear only once. Sequencing was performed on PBMCs or T cells enriched from blood (not recorded which). These receptor sequences come from a woman in her 50s who had recovered from COVID-19.

For this clone: One end of the junction fails to match germline, which may point to a read error. The V gene is TRBV6-5, the J gene TRBJ1-2; D is perhaps TRBD1 (5 bases). Germline loops: CDR1 MNHEY, CDR2 SVGAGI. The CDR3 consists of 11 residues. Here the CDR3 reads CASSYPLKTDF. CDR3 nucleotides: TGTGCCAGCAGTTACCCCCTTAAGACAGATTTC.

The chain carries TRBV7-9 and TRBJ2-5, with TRBD1 matching over 7 bases. The CDR3 consists of 15 residues. After removal of 7 bases from V and 3 bases from J, the junction contained 11 bases not matched to a gene. Germline V gene sequence: CDR1 SEHNR, CDR2 FQNEAQ (reference sequence). This chain's CDR3 is CASIHRQGREETQYF. Written as DNA, the CDR3 is TGTGCCAGCATCCATCGACAGGGTAGGGAAGAGACCCAGTACTTC.

The chain is built from TRBV3-1 (or the pseudogene TRBV3-2) and TRBJ2-7; TRBD1 matches 8 bases. Looked up from germline, CDR1 is LGHDT and CDR2 is YNNKEL (reference sequence). V gave up 3 bases and J gave up 1 base; unmatched junction bases: 11. There are 17 residues in the CDR3. CDR3 region: CASSHLRTGRKSYEQYF. CDR3 nucleotide sequence: TGTGCCAGCAGCCACCTAAGGACAGGGAGAAAATCCTACGAGCAGTACTTC.

The V and J genes are TRBV7-2 and TRBJ2-3; 10 positions match TRBD2. The CDR3 extends over 16 amino acids. J gave up 6 bases and V 4 bases, and 10 bases lay outside the gene matches. The germline CDR1 and CDR2 sequences are SGHTA and FQGNSA. This CDR3 reads CASSSGQRGGEDTQYF. CDR3 DNA sequence: TGTGCCAGCAGCTCCGGACAGCGGGGGGGCGAGGATACGCAGTATTTT.

The V gene is TRBV7-9, the J gene TRBJ2-3; 7 positions match TRBD2. The CDR3 covers 13 residues. With V trimmed by 5 bases and J by 1 base, 0 bases remained unmatched. Germline CDR1 and CDR2: SEHNR and FQNEAQ (reference sequence). The CDR3 protein is CASSAGGTDTQYF. DNA for the CDR3: TGTGCCAGCAGCGCGGGGGGCACAGATACGCAGTATTTT.

This clone has just one count. The gene calls are TRBV11-1 and TRBJ1-4; TRBD1 is a possible D gene (6 bases). This CDR3 has 15 amino acids. Trimming pared 5 bases from V and 8 bases from J, leaving 18 bases between. CDR1 and CDR2 (germline): SGHAT, FQDESV (reference sequence). CDR3: CASSPAGRGEEKLFF. DNA for the CDR3: TGTGCCAGCAGCCCCGCAGGCAGGGGTGAAGAAAAACTGTTTTTT.